This T cell receptor (beta chain) appears in the sequencing data of a study of shared clonotypes between healthy human individuals. V was shortened by 4 bases and J by 5 bases, with 11 bases between the two germline ends. Germline V gene sequence: CDR1 MNHNS, CDR2 SASEGT. The CDR3 length is 14 residues. The test was conducted at deep level. Per sorted-subset replicate PCR, input was approximately 180 ng DNA, representing tens of thousands of T cell genomes. Measured with immunoSEQ multiplex PCR; TCRdb has only the in-frame clones, and not every one. The table shows around 700,000 clones, with around 78% occurring only once. All donors qualified as healthy HIV-negative adults and had experienced no recent acute infections or vaccinations.

Input material: memory CD4+ T cells sorted from blood. The subset here: CD45RA-negative fraction. The rearrangement joins TRBV6-1 to TRBJ2-2; possible D gene TRBD2, 6 bases. The source of this sequence is a woman in her twenties or thirties in good health. In DNA form, the CDR3 reads TGTGCCAGCAGTGTAAATCGGGGGACCGGGGAGCTGTTTTTT. Translating it yields CASSVNRGTGELFF.